The 29 T cell receptor beta chains below all came from one sample that was sequenced in a study of molecular identifiers for immune sequencing clone quantification. Each CDR3 protein gets one entry after TCRdb re-called the PCR reads with MiXCR. Altogether about half a million distinct CDR3 sequences are present, under 30% being singletons, with the ten largest covering roughly 0.77%. Sequencing was done on a sample of naive CD8+ T cells from blood, with Jurkat cell RNA spiked in. The sample's subset: FACS-sorted CD8+CD4-CCR7+CD45RA+ naive T cells. These receptor sequences come from a human donor in good health. Some libraries in this study had Jurkat cell RNA spiked in.

This clonotype was counted between two and nine times. The chain carries TRBV6-6 and TRBJ2-2; 8 bases line up with TRBD1. J gave up 4 bases and V 6 bases, and 7 bases lay outside the gene matches. This CDR3 region has 15 residues. The germline V gene encodes CDR1 MNHNY and CDR2 SVGAGI (reference sequence). As DNA, the CDR3 is TGTGCCAGCAGCCCAAGACAGGGGCCCACCGGGGAGCTGTTTTTT. Its translation: CASSPRQGPTGELFF.

This clonotype was seen a few times. V usage is TRBV4-2 and J usage is TRBJ2-1; D is unresolved. V was clipped by 2 bases and J by 3 bases, with 2 bases between them. This CDR3 region has 12 residues. From germline, CDR1 is LGHNA and CDR2 YNFKEQ. CDR3 loop: CASSQNYNEQFF. The CDR3 bases are TGTGCCAGCAGCCAAAACTACAATGAGCAGTTCTTC.

On this clonotype itself: The missing conserved phenylalanine or tryptophan at the end of this CDR3 makes a read error likely. Because the CDR3's place on the DNA is in doubt, the DNA is left out and the CDR3 is given as listed by TCRdb. The J gene is TRBJ1-1, the V gene TRBV28; the table calls TRBD1, which could not be checked here. The CDR3 is 16 residues long, ends included. The germline CDR1 and CDR2 sequences are MDHEN and SYDVKM. The CDR3 protein is CASSSRGAGENTEALY.

This chain connects TRBV6-5 to TRBJ1-2, with a tentative D call TRBD1 (6 bases). In germline, CDR1 is MNHEY, CDR2 SVGAGI. CDR3 length equals 16 residues. V dropped 6 bases and J dropped 4 bases, with 21 bases sitting between them. This CDR3 is CASREYHQQGGYGYTF. For the CDR3, the DNA is TGTGCCAGCAGAGAATACCACCAACAGGGCGGCTATGGCTACACCTTC.

Details on this clonotype: A much bigger clone sits one base away, suggesting this may be a read error. The chain is built from TRBV5-6 and TRBJ2-3; D is possibly TRBD1 or TRBD2 (5 bases each). The CDR3 length is 17 residues. Germline V gene sequence: CDR1 SGHDT, CDR2 YYEEEE. The CDR3 spells CASSSPGVGANTGTQYF. CDR3 DNA: TGTGCCAGCAGCTCCCCCGGGGTAGGGGCGAACACAGGTACGCAGTATTTT.

This clonotype was detected a few times. This chain links TRBV29-1 with TRBJ2-7; D may be TRBD2 (6 bases). The germline CDR1 and CDR2 sequences are SQVTM and ANQGSEA. The length of the CDR3 is 13 residues. V was shortened by 6 bases and J by 0 bases, with 12 bases between the two germline ends. For the CDR3, the DNA is TGCAGCGTCGCGGGACTCAGCTCCTACGAGCAGTACTTC. Translated, it gives CSVAGLSSYEQYF.

This clonotype has a handful of counts. CDR3 nucleotide sequence: TGTGCCAGCAGTTTAATGCCAGGGGATCAGCCCCAGCATTTT. Translation gives CASSLMPGDQPQHF. The rearrangement joins TRBV27 to TRBJ1-5; weak D call: TRBD1 (6 bases). Germline assignment: CDR1 MNHEY and CDR2 SMNVEV (reference sequence). This CDR3 contains 14 residues. The V end lost 2 bases, the J end lost 5 bases, and 10 bases lay between the germline ends.

Comments on this clonotype: A much bigger clone sits one base away, suggesting this may be a read error. The J gene is TRBJ1-5, the V gene TRBV6-6; tentative D call: TRBD1 (5 bases). V shed 7 bases and J shed 0 bases, with 13 bases lying between them. Germline V gene lookup returns CDR1 MNHNY and CDR2 SVGAGI (reference sequence). There are 15 residues in the CDR3. CDR3 protein: CASTMTVASNQPQHF. CDR3 DNA sequence: TGTGCCAGCACCATGACAGTTGCTAGCAATCAGCCCCAGCATTTT.

This clonotype showed up just a few times. J is TRBJ1-2 and V is TRBV12-3 or TRBV12-4; TRBD1 matches 11 bases. Trimming at V came to 5 bases and at J to 5 bases, leaving 4 bases not matched to a gene. CDR3 length equals 14 residues. The CDR3 DNA reads TGTGCCAGCAGTACCTGGGACAGGGGGTATGGCTACACCTTC. Encoded protein: CASSTWDRGYGYTF.

This rearrangement joins TRBV2 to TRBJ2-7; the D gene is possibly TRBD2 (5 bases). The V and J ends lost 2 bases and 2 bases respectively, with 13 bases between them. CDR1 is SNHLY, CDR2 FYNNEI, per germline. The CDR3 consists of 15 residues. The CDR3 spells CASSERGFSTYEQYF. CDR3 DNA: TGTGCCAGCAGTGAACGGGGATTTTCGACCTACGAGCAGTACTTC. The full variable domain, in which reference TRBV2 and TRBJ2-7 provide the parts outside the CDR3, is EPEVTQTPSHQVTQMGQEVILRCVPISNHLYFYWYRQILGQKVEFLVSFYNNEISEKSEIFDDQFSVERPDGSNFTLKIRSTKLEDSAMYFCASSERGFSTYEQYFGPGTRLTVT.

This clonotype was detected ten times or more. The V call is TRBV2, the J call TRBJ1-4; TRBD1 agrees at 7 bases. Germline V gene data show CDR1 as SNHLY and CDR2 as FYNNEI. CDR3 length: 13 amino acids. V gave up 10 bases and J gave up 5 bases; unmatched junction bases: 7. The CDR3 nucleotides read TGTGCCACCGAGGGGACAGACAATGAAAAACTGTTTTTT. Amino acid sequence: CATEGTDNEKLFF.

This chain connects TRBV4-3 to TRBJ2-4; tentative D call: TRBD1 (5 bases). The CDR3 is made up of 17 amino acids. The germline V gene encodes CDR1 LGHNA and CDR2 YSLEER. Deletions cut 3 bases from V and 0 bases from J, with 15 bases between. CDR3 nucleotides: TGCGCCAGCAGCCAGAGTACAGGCGCTCTAGCCAAAAACATTCAGTACTTC. Amino acid sequence: CASSQSTGALAKNIQYF.

The chain recombines TRBV30 with TRBJ1-1, with 8 bases identical to TRBD1. With V trimmed by 0 bases and J by 11 bases, 8 bases remained unmatched. The CDR3 totals 13 residues. Germline CDR1 and CDR2: GTSNPN and SVGIG (reference sequence). CDR3 DNA sequence: TGTGCCTGGAGTGTAGTGCCGGACAGGGAGGCTTTCTTT. Translating it yields CAWSVVPDREAFF.

The sample holds a few counts of this clonotype. The gene calls are TRBV24-1 and TRBJ2-3; D is possibly TRBD1 (5 bases). There are 16 residues in the CDR3. Trimming removed 3 bases at V and 3 bases at J, with 15 bases between. Germline CDR1 and CDR2: KGHDR and SFDVKD. CDR3 DNA sequence: TGTGCCACCAGTGATACCCCGACAGCCTATACAGATACGCAGTATTTT. Residues: CATSDTPTAYTDTQYF.

This clonotype was seen only a few times. The chain uses TRBV6-2 or TRBV6-3 and TRBJ1-1; a possible D gene is TRBD1 (6 bases). V was trimmed by 5 bases and J by 0 bases, leaving 22 bases between them. There are 18 residues in the CDR3. Germline lookup yields CDR1 MNHEY and CDR2 SVGEGT. The CDR3 DNA sequence: TGTGCCAGCAGTCTAAGAGTAAAGGACAGCTTCCTGAACACTGAAGCTTTCTTT. This sequence encodes CASSLRVKDSFLNTEAFF.

CDR3 sequence (DNA): TGTGCCAGCAGTGCCCCCGGCGGCGGCGAGACCCAGTACTTC. Residues: CASSAPGGGETQYF. The rearrangement links TRBV12-3 or TRBV12-4 to TRBJ2-5; D gene uncertain. The CDR3 is made up of 14 amino acids. V was pared by 5 bases and J by 5 bases, with 15 bases between.

Notes on this clonotype: This sequence may be a read error, since a much larger clone differs from it by one base. The chain carries TRBV10-3 and TRBJ2-3; D might be TRBD2 (5 bases). This CDR3 has 13 residues. Deletions cut 7 bases from V and 5 bases from J, with 13 bases between. Per germline, CDR1 ENHRY and CDR2 SYGVKD. CDR3 sequence (DNA): TGTGCCATCAATGGACTCGCGGTAGATACGCAGTATTTT. Amino acids: CAINGLAVDTQYF.

Only a few counts were recorded for this clonotype. This chain joins TRBV10-3 and TRBJ2-1, with unresolved D. The CDR3 has 12 residues. The V end was cut by 3 bases, the J end by 5 bases, with 5 bases between. Germline V gene lookup returns CDR1 ENHRY and CDR2 SYGVKD. The CDR3 sequence: CAISEYDNEQFF. The CDR3 DNA reads as TGTGCCATCAGTGAATATGACAATGAGCAGTTCTTC.

This clonotype occurred a few times. One end of the junction varies from germline; a read error may be responsible. The chain links TRBV13 to TRBJ2-7; TRBD1 matches 8 bases. CDR1 and CDR2 (germline): PRHDT, FYEKMQ (reference sequence). The CDR3 has 14 amino acids. CDR3 region: CASSIGRGHYEQYF. DNA of the CDR3: TGTGCCAGCAGCATAGGCAGGGGGCACTACGAGCAGTACTTC.

For this clonotype: A much larger clone lies one base from this, so it may be a read error. V usage is TRBV25-1 and J usage is TRBJ1-2; perhaps TRBD1 as D (5 bases). Between the trimmed V and J ends, which lost 4 bases and 3 bases, there was a span of 9 bases. The V gene's germline CDR1 is MGHDK and CDR2 SYGVNS. This CDR3 is 13 amino acids long. The CDR3 nucleotides read TGTGCCAGCAGTGTCGACAGTTACTATGGCTACACCTTC. Protein: CASSVDSYYGYTF.

The V and J genes are TRBV12-3 or TRBV12-4 and TRBJ2-3; D not resolved. V shed 3 bases and J shed 4 bases, with 5 bases lying between them. The CDR3 has 12 amino acids. CDR3 nucleotides: TGTGCCAGCAGTTTTTGGTCAGATACGCAGTATTTT. Its translation: CASSFWSDTQYF.

The rearrangement joins TRBV7-9 to TRBJ2-5; D may match TRBD1 or TRBD2 (5 bases each). V was pared by 4 bases and J by 1 base, with 16 bases between. Per the germline V gene, CDR1 is SEHNR and CDR2 is FQNEAQ (reference sequence). The CDR3 contains 16 residues. The CDR3 sequence is CASSSGAGRVQETQYF. DNA for the CDR3: TGTGCCAGCAGCTCAGGAGCAGGGAGAGTCCAAGAGACCCAGTACTTC.

This clonotype has only a few counts. This chain uses TRBV6-5 with TRBJ1-1, with D possibly TRBD1 on 6 matching bases. This CDR3 contains 12 residues. Trimming took off 6 bases at V and 6 bases at J, with 11 bases between the two ends. Looked up from germline, CDR1 is MNHEY and CDR2 is SVGAGI. This CDR3 is CASSTTGSEAFF. Written as DNA, the CDR3 is TGTGCCAGCAGCACAACAGGGTCTGAAGCTTTCTTT.

This clonotype was detected a few times. This sequence joins TRBV11-2 and TRBJ2-1, with D perhaps TRBD2 (6 bases). Between the trimmed V and J ends, which lost 7 bases and 0 bases, there was a span of 13 bases. The CDR3 sequence is 15 residues long. Germline V CDR1 and CDR2: SGHAT, FQNNGV. CDR3 loop: CASTPAGGSYNEQFF. The CDR3 bases are TGTGCCAGCACCCCAGCGGGTGGCTCCTACAATGAGCAGTTCTTC.

CDR3 sequence (DNA): TGTGCCAGCAGTGAAGGGGACAGCCACAAAAACATTCAGTACTTC. Protein sequence: CASSEGDSHKNIQYF. V is TRBV6-1 and J is TRBJ2-4; 7 nucleotides line up with TRBD1. Trimming cost V 1 base and J 3 bases; bases outside gene matches: 3. The germline V gene encodes CDR1 MNHNS and CDR2 SASEGT. This CDR3 has 15 residues.

The V gene is TRBV27, the J gene TRBJ1-5, with no clear D. CDR1 and CDR2 (germline): MNHEY, SMNVEV (reference sequence). The CDR3 runs to 14 residues. Deletions cut 1 base from V and 9 bases from J, with 13 bases between. The CDR3 nucleotides read TGTGCCAGCAGTTTATTTGGCCCGGGGAGGCCCCAGCATTTT. Its translation: CASSLFGPGRPQHF.

This clonotype was detected many times. The chain couples TRBV20-1 to TRBJ2-7; D is unresolved. V was trimmed by 4 bases and J by 4 bases, leaving 8 bases between them. CDR3 length: 11 amino acids. Germline assignment: CDR1 DFQATT and CDR2 SNEGSKA (reference sequence). For the CDR3, the DNA is TGCAGTGCTACCCCGAGTTACGAGCAGTACTTC. Translation: CSATPSYEQYF.

This chain uses TRBV19 with TRBJ1-5; possible D gene TRBD1, 5 bases. The germline gives CDR1 LNHDA, CDR2 SQIVND (reference sequence). Trimming left V 1 base short and J 4 bases short, with 11 bases between. There are 15 residues in the CDR3. The CDR3 here is CASSIGDWGNQPQHF. CDR3 nucleotide sequence: TGTGCCAGTAGTATAGGCGACTGGGGGAATCAGCCCCAGCATTTT.

V and J are TRBV23-1 and TRBJ2-7; 7 bases line up with TRBD1. TRBV23-1 is an open reading frame, and its role is uncertain. The CDR3 spans 14 residues. V trimming: 4 bases; J trimming: 3 bases; junction bases outside the gene matches: 6. The CDR3 loop is CASSPGQRNYEQYF. In DNA form, the CDR3 reads TGCGCCAGCAGTCCGGGACAGAGAAACTACGAGCAGTACTTC.